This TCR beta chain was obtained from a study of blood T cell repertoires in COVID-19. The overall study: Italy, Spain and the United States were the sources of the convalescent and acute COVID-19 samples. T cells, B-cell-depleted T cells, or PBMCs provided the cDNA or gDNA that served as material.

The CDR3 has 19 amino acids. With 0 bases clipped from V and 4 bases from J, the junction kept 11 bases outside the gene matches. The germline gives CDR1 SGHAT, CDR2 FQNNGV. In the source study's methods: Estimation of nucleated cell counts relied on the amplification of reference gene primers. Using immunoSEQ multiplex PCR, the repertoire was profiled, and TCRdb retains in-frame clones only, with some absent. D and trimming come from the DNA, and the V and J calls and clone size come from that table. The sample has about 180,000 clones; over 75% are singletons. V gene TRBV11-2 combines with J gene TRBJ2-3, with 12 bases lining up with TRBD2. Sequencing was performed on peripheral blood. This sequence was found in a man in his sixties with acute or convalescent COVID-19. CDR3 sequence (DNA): TGTGCCAGCAGCTTAGATCGGGCTAGCGGGAGGGCCGTCTCAGATACGCAGTATTTT. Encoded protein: CASSLDRASGRAVSDTQYF.